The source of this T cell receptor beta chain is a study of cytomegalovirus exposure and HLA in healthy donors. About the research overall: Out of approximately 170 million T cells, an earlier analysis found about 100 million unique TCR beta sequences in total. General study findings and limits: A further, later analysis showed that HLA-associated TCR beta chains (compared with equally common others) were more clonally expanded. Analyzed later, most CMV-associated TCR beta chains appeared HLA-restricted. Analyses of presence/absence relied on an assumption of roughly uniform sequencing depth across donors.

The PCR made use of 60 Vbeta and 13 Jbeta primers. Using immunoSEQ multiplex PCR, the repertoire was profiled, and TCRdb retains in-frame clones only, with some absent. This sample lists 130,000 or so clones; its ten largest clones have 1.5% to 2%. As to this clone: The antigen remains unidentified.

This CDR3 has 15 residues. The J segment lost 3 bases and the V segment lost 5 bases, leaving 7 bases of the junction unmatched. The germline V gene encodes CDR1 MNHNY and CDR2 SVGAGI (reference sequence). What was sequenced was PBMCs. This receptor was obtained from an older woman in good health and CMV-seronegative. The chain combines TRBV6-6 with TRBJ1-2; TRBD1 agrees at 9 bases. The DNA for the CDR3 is TGTGCCAGCAGTAATCGGGACAGGGTTTACTATGGCTACACCTTC. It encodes CASSNRDRVYYGYTF.